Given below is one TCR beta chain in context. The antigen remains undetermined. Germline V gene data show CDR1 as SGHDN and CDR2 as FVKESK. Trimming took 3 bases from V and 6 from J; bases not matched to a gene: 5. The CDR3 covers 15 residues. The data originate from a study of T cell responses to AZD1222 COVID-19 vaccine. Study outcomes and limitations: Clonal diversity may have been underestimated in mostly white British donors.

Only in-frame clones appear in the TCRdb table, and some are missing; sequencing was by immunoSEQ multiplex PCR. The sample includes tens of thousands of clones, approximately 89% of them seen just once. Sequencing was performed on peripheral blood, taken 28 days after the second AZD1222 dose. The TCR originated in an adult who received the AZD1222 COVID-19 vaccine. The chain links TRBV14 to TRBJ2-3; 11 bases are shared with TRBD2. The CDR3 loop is CASSQTSGIGDTQYF. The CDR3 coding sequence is TGTGCCAGCAGCCAGACTAGCGGGATAGGCGATACGCAGTATTTT. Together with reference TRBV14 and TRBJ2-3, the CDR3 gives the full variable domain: EAGVTQFPSHSVIEKGQTVTLRCDPISGHDNLYWYRRVMGKEIKFLLHFVKESKQDESGMPNNRFLAERTGGTYSTLKVQPAELEDSGVYFCASSQTSGIGDTQYFGPGTRLTVL.